What follows are 2 T cell receptor beta chains derived from one specimen sequenced in a study of primary melanoma T cells and metastatic recurrence. Sequencing was performed with immunoSEQ multiplex PCR; in TCRdb, only in-frame clones are kept and a portion is missing. The profile shows 600 to 850 clones, 65% to 80% of them singletons. Sequenced material: melanoma tumor tissue. These receptors all come from a human donor with melanoma.

This clone counts as hyperexpanded. The rearrangement links TRBV11-3 to TRBJ2-3, with 7 bases identical to TRBD1. Trimming cost V 4 bases and J 5 bases; bases outside gene matches: 6. Germline assignment: CDR1 SGHNT and CDR2 YENEEA. This CDR3 is 14 amino acids long. The CDR3 protein is CASSSTGAGDTQYF. DNA of the CDR3: TGTGCCAGCAGCTCTACAGGGGCGGGAGATACGCAGTATTTT.

The chain recombines TRBV11-3 with TRBJ2-7; 8 bases are shared with TRBD2. V trimming: 8 bases; J trimming: 4 bases; junction bases outside the gene matches: 10. This CDR3 is 14 amino acids long. Looked up from germline, CDR1 is SGHNT and CDR2 is YENEEA. The CDR3 protein is CASATGGGRYEQYF. CDR3 nucleotide sequence: TGTGCCAGCGCCACGGGAGGGGGGCGGTACGAGCAGTACTTC.